This T cell receptor (beta chain) derives from a study of cytomegalovirus exposure and HLA in healthy donors. Trimming took 3 bases from V and 6 from J; bases not matched to a gene: 4. Germline V gene data show CDR1 as KGHSH and CDR2 as LQKENI. This CDR3 is built from 13 residues. This clone was seen only once. What it recognizes is unknown. The PCR was carried out with 60 Vbeta primers and 13 Jbeta primers. Profiled with immunoSEQ multiplex PCR; TCRdb holds only in-frame clones, not every one. This table holds 200,000 to 250,000 clones, around 80% found once. Points from the study as a whole: Many donors shared some public TCRs, even though most TCR sequences were rare.

This clonotype was sampled from a woman aged 55-75 years in good health and CMV-seropositive. The rearrangement links TRBV18 to TRBJ2-7; 8 bases align to TRBD1. Sequenced material: PBMCs. In DNA form, the CDR3 reads TGTGCCAGCTCACCGGGACAGGTGGCCGAGCAGTACTTC. Its translation is CASSPGQVAEQYF.